The 2 T cell receptor beta chains presented below share a single source sample, sequenced in a study of cytomegalovirus exposure and HLA in healthy donors. In the PCR, 60 Vbeta and 13 Jbeta primers were used. Some clones are missing from TCRdb's copy, which holds only in-frame ones; the method was immunoSEQ multiplex PCR. Among 90,000 to 120,000 clones listed, 81% were seen once. Material: PBMCs. The receptors stem from a man under 40 in good health and CMV-seronegative.

The V and J genes are TRBV5-6 and TRBJ2-7, with TRBD1 as a possible D gene (6 bases). Gene TRBJ2-4 matches the end of the DNA better, so the J call may be wrong. Germline values: CDR1 SGHDT, CDR2 YYEEEE. This CDR3 has 13 residues. As DNA, the CDR3 is TGTGCCAGCAGCCCTCGGGACACCATCATTCAGTACTTC. Translating it yields CASSPRDTIIQYF.

The V call is TRBV6-1, the J call TRBJ2-7; TRBD1 is a possible D gene (6 bases). CDR1 is MNHNS and CDR2 is SASEGT in the germline V gene. The CDR3 consists of 13 residues. V lost 8 bases, J lost 1 base, and 12 bases lay in between. The CDR3 sequence: CASSRGQSYEQYF. The CDR3 DNA is TGTGCCAGCTCACGAGGACAGTCCTACGAGCAGTACTTC.